The present entry profiles one T cell receptor (beta chain) with its context. Its binding antigen is unknown. No per-base quality is available; no much larger clone lies one base away. In light of the paper, this sample's time point label describes: less than 30 months on ibrutinib. For TCR beta library preparation, roughly 2.1 micrograms of genomic DNA were isolated from cryopreserved PBMCs. Longitudinal blood samples from CLL patients on ibrutinib monotherapy underwent high-throughput TCR beta sequencing. The patients were enrolled in a single-center, open-label phase 2 trial of ibrutinib monotherapy. This specimen comes from a study of cytotoxic CD8 clonotypes in ibrutinib-treated CLL (dated by TCRdb to the early 2020s). Background for the entire study: In this cohort, 15 or so patients were treatment-naive and roughly ten were relapsed/refractory, while under 18 had unmutated IGHV. Responses were partial in roughly 24 patients and complete in 2; after median roughly 69 months follow-up, roughly 14 stayed in remission and some twelve progressed. The response samples were drawn at a median of roughly twelve months into treatment, with a range of about 6 to 36 months. On average, each sample yielded around 250,000 productive templates and around 98,000 productive rearrangements. Longitudinal samples were available for about 30% of the roughly 90 trial participants. Cryopreserved peripheral blood mononuclear cells were obtained before treatment, at response, and at either sustained remission or disease progression. All remission and progressive disease samples were collected while patients were still receiving ibrutinib. Study-wide findings and limitations: Sampling times were not matched between patients in sustained remission and patients whose disease was progressing, and lymph node repertoires were not examined. An increase in clonality was observed at ibrutinib response, with clonality remaining stable during sustained remission and falling back toward baseline at progression. Public clonotypes were rare and either shrank or stayed stable during treatment, and the rise in clonality at ibrutinib response reflected expansion of private clonotypes. Baseline clonality exceeded that of age-matched healthy donors and correlated strongly with circulating CD8+ T-cell counts.

On a MiSeq, deep resolution sequencing aimed for a depth between 1 in 1 million and 1 in 200,000 T cells, with each clonotype covered approximately 9.8x on average. The immunoSEQ hsTCRB Kit was used to generate TCR beta libraries. Turning to the authors' computational methods: ImmunoSEQ Data Assistant and ImmunoSEQ Analyzer were used for data analysis, and V, D and J genes were assigned according to IMGT definitions. Clonality, which ranges from 0 to 1, was calculated as one minus the normalized Shannon entropy of productive rearrangement frequencies. Only overrepresented clonotypes making up at least 0.05% of each patient's repertoire were included in the public clonotype analysis. Approximately 13 age-matched healthy donor repertoires from immuneACCESS served as clonality controls. Held by TCRdb, this immuneACCESS table contains in-frame sequences only and omits some clones. Under half of the omission traces to an unresolved V gene where checked; the cause of the rest is unknown. The DNA gave D and trimming, while V, J and clone size come from that table. The sample table lists tens of thousands of clones, over 80% of them with a count of one. About 40% of the sample belongs to the ten largest clones.

The source material was PBMCs, sampled after 24 months of ibrutinib treatment. This receptor was taken from a human donor with chronic lymphocytic leukemia.

The nucleotides are TGTGCCAGCAGTTCGACTAGCGGGAAAGTTGAGCAGTTCTTC. Its protein is CASSSTSGKVEQFF. This chain joins TRBV28 to TRBJ2-1; 11 central nucleotides agree with TRBD2. The CDR3 runs 14 residues from the cysteine to the phenylalanine. Only the CDR3 part of the read is kept: 42 bases, read in frame from the first base. Ends trimmed: V by 4 bases, J by 9 bases; bases unmatched to a gene: 5. In the germline V gene, CDR1 corresponds to MDHEN and CDR2 to SYDVKM.